The 30 T cell receptor beta chains reported below all come from one sample, sequenced in a study of yellow fever vaccine responses in identical twins. TCRdb recomputed calls from the RT-PCR reads with MiXCR, one row per CDR3 protein. The profile shows fewer than 5,000 distinct CDR3 sequences, roughly 67% of them singletons. The sample here was T cells from blood (PBMCs), unsorted or a sorted subset (not recorded which), taken before or after yellow fever vaccination (not recorded which). The receptors stem from a woman aged 18-29 years who received the yellow fever vaccine.

The chain links TRBV6-1 to TRBJ2-5; D uncertain. The CDR3 runs to 12 residues. CDR1 and CDR2 (germline): MNHNS, SASEGT. V was pared by 6 bases and J by 10 bases, with 15 bases between. The CDR3 region is CASSLDPGFQYF. The CDR3 DNA reads as TGTGCCAGCAGCTTGGACCCAGGCTTCCAGTACTTC.

This clonotype was observed a handful of times. The rearrangement uses TRBV30 and TRBJ2-5; tentative D call: TRBD2 (6 bases). Germline V gene data show CDR1 as GTSNPN and CDR2 as SVGIG (reference sequence). The CDR3 is 17 amino acids. With 0 bases removed from V and 1 base from J, the gap between germline ends came to 18 bases. For the CDR3, the DNA is TGTGCCTGGAGTGTATCGAGCGGGTTCTTTAGCCAAGAGACCCAGTACTTC. This gives the protein CAWSVSSGFFSQETQYF.

The chain joins TRBV15 to TRBJ2-1, with D tentatively TRBD2 (6 bases). Trimming removed 0 bases at V and 10 bases at J, with 13 bases between. CDR1 LNHNV and CDR2 YYDKDF come from the germline V gene (reference sequence). The CDR3 spans 14 residues. The CDR3 DNA follows: TGTGCCACCAGCAGAGATCAGGAGGGTTTGGAGCAGTTCTTC. This codes for CATSRDQEGLEQFF.

The chain employs TRBV11-3 and TRBJ2-5; D possibly matches TRBD1 or TRBD2 (6 bases each). The CDR3 is 15 residues long. Trimming left V 5 bases short and J 2 bases short, with 15 bases between. Germline assignment: CDR1 SGHNT and CDR2 YENEEA. The CDR3 nucleotides read TGTGCCAGCAGCCTGGACGGGGGCCTTCAAGAGACCCAGTACTTC. This codes for CASSLDGGLQETQYF.

The V call is TRBV4-1, the J call TRBJ1-1, with 7 bases matching TRBD1. The CDR3 is 15 amino acids. Germline trimming cut 4 bases from V and 0 bases from J; bases unmatched to any gene: 5. Germline loops: CDR1 MGHRA, CDR2 YSYEKL. CDR3 loop: CASSLRDSMNTEAFF. The CDR3 DNA is TGCGCCAGCAGCCTTCGGGACAGCATGAACACTGAAGCTTTCTTT.

V usage is TRBV4-2 and J usage is TRBJ2-2; TRBD2 matches at 7 bases. The CDR3 has 20 amino acids. Germline V CDR1 and CDR2: LGHNA, YNFKEQ. The trim removed 5 bases at V and 0 bases at J, leaving 18 bases unmatched. The CDR3 is CASSDSWAGSGNANTGELFF. CDR3 nucleotide sequence: TGTGCCAGCAGCGACTCGTGGGCAGGGAGCGGGAACGCGAACACCGGGGAGCTGTTTTTT.

This rearrangement joins TRBV12-1 to TRBJ2-3; the table gives TRBD1 as D, unverified against the DNA. TRBV12-1 is annotated as a pseudogene. This CDR3 is 18 amino acids long. CDR3 loop: CASSSRAQGYSSTDTQYF. As DNA, the CDR3 is TGTGCCAGCAGCTCCCGAGCTCAGGGGTACTCTAGCACAGATACGCAGTATTTT.

The chain couples TRBV24-1 to TRBJ2-7; 14 nucleotides match TRBD2. The V gene end was trimmed by 3 bases and the J gene end by 1 base; junction bases not matched to a gene: 7. Looked up from germline, CDR1 is KGHDR and CDR2 is SFDVKD. The length of the CDR3 is 18 residues. CDR3 loop: CATSDPETSGRGSYEQYF. The DNA for the CDR3 is TGTGCCACCAGTGATCCCGAGACTAGCGGGAGGGGGTCCTACGAGCAGTACTTC.

The chain employs TRBV3-1 and TRBJ2-2; D is possibly TRBD1 or TRBD2 (5 bases each). The length of the CDR3 is 16 residues. CDR1 is LGHDT, CDR2 YNNKEL, per germline (reference sequence). Between the trimmed V and J ends, which lost 4 bases and 4 bases, there was a span of 16 bases. The CDR3 bases are TGTGCCAGCAGCCCCCCGGGACCCCAATTCACCGGGGAGCTGTTTTTT. This codes for CASSPPGPQFTGELFF.

The rearrangement joins TRBV4-3 to TRBJ2-3; no clear D gene. The CDR3 sequence is 14 residues long. The germline gives CDR1 LGHNA, CDR2 YSLEER. Trimming shortened V by 1 base and J by 0 bases, and 5 bases separated the two germline ends. CDR3 sequence (DNA): TGCGCCAGCAGCCAAGCGACTAGCACAGATACGCAGTATTTT. This gives the protein CASSQATSTDTQYF.

The rearrangement uses TRBV5-4 and TRBJ2-3; 9 bases are a match to TRBD1. Trimming at V came to 0 bases and at J to 2 bases, leaving 7 bases not matched to a gene. This CDR3 spans 17 amino acids. Germline CDR1 reads SGHNT; CDR2 reads YYREEE (reference sequence). In nucleotides, the CDR3 is TGTGCCAGCAGCTTGGCCTACAGGGGGCGCGTCACAGATACGCAGTATTTT. Its protein product is CASSLAYRGRVTDTQYF. Combining the CDR3 with reference TRBV5-4 and TRBJ2-3 gives the whole variable domain ETGVTQSPTHLIKTRGQQVTLRCSSQSGHNTVSWYQQALGQGPQFIFQYYREEENGRGNFPPRFSGLQFPNYSSELNVNALELDDSALYLCASSLAYRGRVTDTQYFGPGTRLTVL.

The chain couples TRBV7-3 to TRBJ2-2; D gene uncertain. The CDR3 length is 12 residues. V lost 6 bases, J lost 2 bases, and 4 bases lay in between. The V gene's germline CDR1 is SGHTA and CDR2 FQGTGA. DNA for the CDR3: TGTGCCAGCAGTTCTAACACCGGGGAGCTGTTTTTT. This gives the protein CASSSNTGELFF.

This chain links TRBV27 with TRBJ2-5; 7 positions agree with TRBD2. Per the germline V gene, CDR1 is MNHEY and CDR2 is SMNVEV (reference sequence). V gave up 8 bases and J gave up 2 bases; unmatched junction bases: 8. The CDR3 loop spans 14 amino acids. This chain's CDR3 is CASSRLAPQETQYF. DNA of the CDR3: TGTGCCAGCTCCAGACTAGCCCCACAAGAGACCCAGTACTTC.

The chain combines TRBV7-8 with TRBJ2-1; 10 bases are shared with TRBD1. The germline V gene encodes CDR1 SGHVS and CDR2 FQNEAQ. This CDR3 comprises 14 residues. Trimming removed 5 bases from V and 8 bases from J; junction bases left unmatched: 6. The CDR3 region has the DNA TGTGCCAGCAGCGCACGGGACAGGGGCCATGAGCAGTTCTTC. It yields the protein CASSARDRGHEQFF.

The chain carries TRBV11-3 and TRBJ2-2; D may match TRBD1 or TRBD2 (5 bases each). V dropped 1 base and J dropped 4 bases, with 7 bases sitting between them. Germline lookup yields CDR1 SGHNT and CDR2 YENEEA. This CDR3 contains 14 residues. The CDR3 nucleotides read TGTGCCAGCAGCTTAGGAGGGGCCACCGGGGAGCTGTTTTTT. This codes for CASSLGGATGELFF.

The gene calls are TRBV7-9 and TRBJ2-2; D is uncertain. Per germline, CDR1 SEHNR and CDR2 FQNEAQ (reference sequence). The V and J ends lost 5 bases and 5 bases respectively, with 9 bases between them. The CDR3 runs 13 residues. The CDR3 bases are TGTGCCAGCAGCCCGTCTATAACCGGGGAGCTGTTTTTT. It encodes CASSPSITGELFF.

This clonotype was seen a handful of times. The chain carries TRBV15 and TRBJ2-6; D not certain. The germline CDR1 and CDR2 sequences are LNHNV and YYDKDF (reference sequence). The CDR3 covers 16 residues. V was cut by 0 bases and J by 1 base, with 7 bases left in between. The CDR3 sequence: CATSRDRSSGANVLTF. CDR3 sequence (DNA): TGTGCCACCAGCAGAGATAGGTCTTCTGGGGCCAACGTCCTGACTTTC.

This clonotype was seen only once. The rearrangement links TRBV4-1 to TRBJ2-7, with a tentative D call TRBD1 (6 bases). This CDR3 has 13 amino acids. The V and J ends lost 1 base and 3 bases respectively, with 7 bases between them. Germline loops: CDR1 MGHRA, CDR2 YSYEKL. The CDR3: CASSQVQGYEQYF. CDR3 DNA sequence: TGCGCCAGCAGCCAAGTACAGGGCTACGAGCAGTACTTC.

Only a few counts were recorded for this clonotype. The chain uses TRBV11-1 and TRBJ1-3; 7 bases are a match to TRBD1. The junction had 13 bases not matched to a gene; V was cut back by 6 bases and J by 2 bases. CDR3 length equals 17 residues. The germline V gene has CDR1 SGHAT and CDR2 FQDESV (reference sequence). This CDR3 is CASRADPGQFPGNTIYF. The CDR3 nucleotides read TGTGCCAGCAGAGCAGACCCGGGACAGTTTCCTGGAAACACCATATATTTT.

The chain has TRBV29-1 and TRBJ2-7, with 10 positions matching TRBD2. The CDR3 spans 13 residues. Germline CDR1 is SQVTM and CDR2 is ANQGSEA. J was trimmed by 4 bases and V by 6 bases; bases with no gene match: 6. CDR3 sequence (DNA): TGCAGCGTCCTAGCGGGAGATAATTACGAGCAGTACTTC. Residues: CSVLAGDNYEQYF.

The chain employs TRBV11-1 and TRBJ2-1, with 10 nucleotides matching TRBD2. The CDR3 sequence is 15 residues long. V was clipped by 6 bases and J by 6 bases; unmatched bases: 8. Germline V gene lookup returns CDR1 SGHAT and CDR2 FQDESV (reference sequence). As DNA, the CDR3 is TGTGCCAGCAGAGCAGGGACTAGCGCGGTCAATGAGCAGTTCTTC. Protein sequence: CASRAGTSAVNEQFF.

The chain has TRBV4-1 and TRBJ2-7; 13 bases are a match to TRBD2. CDR1 and CDR2 from the germline V gene are MGHRA and YSYEKL. After removal of 1 base from V and 6 bases from J, the junction contained 3 bases not matched to a gene. The CDR3 runs to 15 residues. This chain's CDR3 is CASSQVLAGGGEQYF. The DNA for the CDR3 is TGCGCCAGCAGCCAAGTACTAGCGGGAGGGGGCGAGCAGTACTTC.

The genes are TRBV2 and TRBJ2-3, with D tentatively TRBD2 (6 bases). CDR1 is SNHLY, CDR2 FYNNEI, per germline. The CDR3 extends over 14 amino acids. Trimming removed 5 bases at V and 1 base at J, with 10 bases between. CDR3 sequence: CASSPGLRTDTQYF. Here the CDR3 DNA reads TGTGCCAGCAGTCCGGGACTCCGCACAGATACGCAGTATTTT.

The chain employs TRBV10-1 and TRBJ2-1, with D possibly matching TRBD2 (5 bases). This CDR3 is built from 13 residues. Trimming pared 8 bases from V and 5 bases from J, leaving 13 bases between. Per the germline V gene, CDR1 is WNHNN and CDR2 is SYGVQD (reference sequence). The CDR3 DNA reads TGCGCCAGCCGGGGTATGAAAAACAATGAGCAGTTCTTC. Translation gives CASRGMKNNEQFF.

The chain uses TRBV10-3 and TRBJ1-1; perhaps TRBD1 as D (5 bases). V was shortened by 2 bases and J by 1 base, with 14 bases between the two germline ends. Germline V gene sequence: CDR1 ENHRY, CDR2 SYGVKD. The CDR3 runs 16 residues. In nucleotides, the CDR3 is TGTGCCATCAGTGAGGGGACCTTTACAGAGAACACTGAAGCTTTCTTT. Protein sequence: CAISEGTFTENTEAFF.

The V gene is TRBV29-1, the J gene TRBJ2-3; D remains unclear. With 4 bases removed from V and 0 bases from J, the gap between germline ends came to 11 bases. This CDR3 is 14 amino acids long. Germline CDR1 SQVTM, CDR2 ANQGSEA. The CDR3 loop is CSVGDYASTDTQYF. CDR3 nucleotides: TGCAGCGTTGGGGATTACGCTAGCACAGATACGCAGTATTTT.

The chain links TRBV6-4 to TRBJ1-2, with D perhaps matching TRBD1 (6 bases). The germline gives CDR1 MRHNA, CDR2 SNTAGT. The CDR3 has 14 residues. Trimming pared 0 bases from V and 4 bases from J, leaving 9 bases between. CDR3 DNA: TGTGCCAGCAGTGACTCACAGGGTGGCTATGGCTACACCTTC. This encodes CASSDSQGGYGYTF.

The chain has TRBV7-9 and TRBJ2-3; unclear D gene. The germline CDR1 and CDR2 sequences are SEHNR and FQNEAQ (reference sequence). This CDR3 has 13 amino acids. The V end was cut by 4 bases, the J end by 9 bases, with 14 bases between. The DNA for the CDR3 is TGTGCCAGCAGCTCGCCACCCCACAGAACGCAGTATTTT. Protein sequence: CASSSPPHRTQYF.

This clonotype appeared a single time. V is TRBV11-1 and J is TRBJ2-7, with 9 bases fitting TRBD1. The ends lost 5 bases at V and 2 bases at J; junction bases unmatched: 7. Per the germline V gene, CDR1 is SGHAT and CDR2 is FQDESV (reference sequence). The CDR3 has 15 amino acids. CDR3 nucleotides: TGTGCCAGCAGCCTGGTGGACAGGGGCCCCTACGAGCAGTACTTC. Protein sequence: CASSLVDRGPYEQYF.

V gene TRBV11-3 combines with J gene TRBJ2-7; D perhaps matches TRBD1 (6 bases). CDR1 and CDR2 (germline): SGHNT, YENEEA. There are 13 residues in the CDR3. The germline V and J ends were trimmed by 3 bases and 4 bases, with 10 bases remaining between them. The CDR3 here is CASSFGQSYEQYF. In DNA, the CDR3 is TGTGCCAGCAGCTTCGGACAGTCGTACGAGCAGTACTTC.